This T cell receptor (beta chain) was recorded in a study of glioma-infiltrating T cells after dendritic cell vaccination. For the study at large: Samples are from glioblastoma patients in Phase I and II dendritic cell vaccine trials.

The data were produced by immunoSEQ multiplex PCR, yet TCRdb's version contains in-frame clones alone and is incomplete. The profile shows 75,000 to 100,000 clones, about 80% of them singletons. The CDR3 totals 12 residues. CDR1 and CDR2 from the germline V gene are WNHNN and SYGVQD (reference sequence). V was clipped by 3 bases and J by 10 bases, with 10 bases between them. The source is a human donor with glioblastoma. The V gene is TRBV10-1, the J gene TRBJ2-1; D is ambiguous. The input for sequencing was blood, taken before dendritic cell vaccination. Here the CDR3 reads CASSEELREQFF. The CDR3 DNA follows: TGCGCCAGCAGTGAAGAATTGAGGGAGCAGTTCTTC.